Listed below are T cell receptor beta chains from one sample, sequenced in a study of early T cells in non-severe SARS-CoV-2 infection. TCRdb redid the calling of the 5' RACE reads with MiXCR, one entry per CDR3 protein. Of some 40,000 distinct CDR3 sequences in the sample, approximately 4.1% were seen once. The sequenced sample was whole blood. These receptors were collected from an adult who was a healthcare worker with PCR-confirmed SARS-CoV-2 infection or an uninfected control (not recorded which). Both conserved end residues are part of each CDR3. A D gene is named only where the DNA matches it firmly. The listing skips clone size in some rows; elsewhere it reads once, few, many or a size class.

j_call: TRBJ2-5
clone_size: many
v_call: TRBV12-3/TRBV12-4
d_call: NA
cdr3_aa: CASSLGFQGAETQYF
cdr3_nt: TGTGCCAGCAGTTTAGGATTTCAGGGCGCAGAGACCCAGTACTTC

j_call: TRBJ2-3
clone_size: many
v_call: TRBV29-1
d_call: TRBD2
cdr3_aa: CSVEEAGGRTDTQYF
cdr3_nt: TGCAGCGTTGAAGAAGCGGGAGGGCGGACAGATACGCAGTATTTT

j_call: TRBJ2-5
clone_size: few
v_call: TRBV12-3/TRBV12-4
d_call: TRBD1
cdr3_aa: CASTGGEETQYF
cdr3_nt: TGTGCCAGCACAGGGGGCGAAGAGACCCAGTACTTC

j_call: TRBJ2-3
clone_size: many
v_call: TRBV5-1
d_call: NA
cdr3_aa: CASSPRQTSTDTQYF
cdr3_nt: TGCGCCAGCAGCCCTCGGCAGACATCCACAGATACGCAGTATTTT

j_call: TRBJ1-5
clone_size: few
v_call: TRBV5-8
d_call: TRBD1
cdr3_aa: CASGRDRNQPQHF
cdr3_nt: TGTGCCAGCGGCCGGGACAGGAATCAGCCCCAGCATTTT

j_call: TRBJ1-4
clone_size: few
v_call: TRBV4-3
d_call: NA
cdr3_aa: CASSQDSREGVTNEKLFF
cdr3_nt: TGCGCCAGCAGCCAAGATTCTAGAGAGGGGGTAACTAATGAAAAACTGTTTTTT

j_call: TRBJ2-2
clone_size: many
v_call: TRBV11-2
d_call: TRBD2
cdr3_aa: CASSLVSGTSAPGELFF
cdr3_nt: TGTGCCAGCAGCTTAGTTTCCGGGACTAGCGCTCCCGGGGAGCTGTTTTTT

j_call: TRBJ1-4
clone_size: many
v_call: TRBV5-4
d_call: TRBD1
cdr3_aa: CASSLRQGAKVNEKLFF
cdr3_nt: TGTGCCAGCAGCTTGCGACAGGGGGCGAAGGTTAATGAAAAACTGTTTTTT

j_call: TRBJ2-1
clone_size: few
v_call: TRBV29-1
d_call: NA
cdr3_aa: CSVDSPNSYNEQFF
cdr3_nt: TGCAGCGTTGATTCACCAAACTCCTACAATGAGCAGTTCTTC

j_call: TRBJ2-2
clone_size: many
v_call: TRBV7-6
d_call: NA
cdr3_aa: CASSLVRGELFF
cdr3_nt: TGTGCCAGCAGCTTAGTTCGCGGGGAGCTGTTTTTT

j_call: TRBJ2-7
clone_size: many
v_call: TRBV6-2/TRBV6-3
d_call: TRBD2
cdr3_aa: CASSPFSGSAYEQYF
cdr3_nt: TGTGCCAGCAGTCCCTTCAGCGGGAGTGCCTACGAGCAGTACTTC

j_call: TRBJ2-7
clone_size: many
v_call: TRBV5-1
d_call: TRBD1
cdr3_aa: CASSWGTGPYEQYF
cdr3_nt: TGCGCCAGCAGCTGGGGGACAGGCCCCTACGAGCAGTACTTC

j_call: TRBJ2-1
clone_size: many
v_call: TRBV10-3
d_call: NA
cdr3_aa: CAISGASDSYNEQFF
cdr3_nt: TGTGCCATCAGTGGGGCTAGCGACTCCTACAATGAGCAGTTCTTC

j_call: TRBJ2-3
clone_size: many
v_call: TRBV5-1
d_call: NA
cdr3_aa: CASSLDGTDTQYF
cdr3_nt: TGCGCCAGCAGCTTGGACGGCACAGATACGCAGTATTTT

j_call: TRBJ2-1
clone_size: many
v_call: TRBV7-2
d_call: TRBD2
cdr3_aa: CASSPPGLAAMKQFF
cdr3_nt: TGTGCCAGCAGCCCCCCGGGACTAGCCGCAATGAAGCAGTTCTTC

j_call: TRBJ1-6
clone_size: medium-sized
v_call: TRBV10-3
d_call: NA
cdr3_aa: CAISEQGVSYNSPLHF
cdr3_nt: TGTGCCATCAGCGAACAGGGTGTATCCTATAATTCACCCCTCCACTTT

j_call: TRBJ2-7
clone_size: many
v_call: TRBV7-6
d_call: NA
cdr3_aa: CASSRTDYYEQYF
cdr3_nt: TGTGCCAGCAGCCGCACGGACTACTACGAGCAGTACTTC

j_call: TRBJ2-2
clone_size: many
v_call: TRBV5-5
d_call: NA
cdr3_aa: CASSPDPWGDTGELFF
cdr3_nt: TGTGCCAGCAGCCCGGACCCATGGGGGGACACCGGGGAGCTGTTTTTT

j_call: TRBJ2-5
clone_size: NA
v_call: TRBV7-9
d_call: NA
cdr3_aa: CASSFTVGETQYF
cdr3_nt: TGTGCCAGCAGCTTCACCGTCGGAGAGACCCAGTACTTC

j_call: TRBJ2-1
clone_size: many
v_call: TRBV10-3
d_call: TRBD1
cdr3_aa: CATLTGGAYNEQFF
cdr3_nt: TGTGCCACCCTGACAGGGGGCGCCTACAATGAGCAGTTCTTC

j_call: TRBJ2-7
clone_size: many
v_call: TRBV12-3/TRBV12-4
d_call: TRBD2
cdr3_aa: CASTSGGTERIQYEQYF
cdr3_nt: TGTGCCAGCACCTCGGGGGGGACTGAGCGAATCCAGTACGAGCAGTACTTC

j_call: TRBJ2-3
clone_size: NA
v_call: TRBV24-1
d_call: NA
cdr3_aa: CATRDTGPTDTQYF
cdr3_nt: TGTGCCACCAGAGACACCGGACCCACAGATACGCAGTATTTT

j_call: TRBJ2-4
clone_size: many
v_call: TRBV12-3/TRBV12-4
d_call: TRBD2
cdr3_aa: CASSPEAGADIQYF
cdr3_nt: TGTGCCAGCAGCCCGGAAGCGGGGGCCGACATTCAGTACTTC

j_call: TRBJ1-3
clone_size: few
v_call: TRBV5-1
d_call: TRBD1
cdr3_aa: CASSSRTGDGNTIYF
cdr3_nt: TGCGCCAGCAGCTCAAGGACAGGGGACGGAAACACCATATATTTT

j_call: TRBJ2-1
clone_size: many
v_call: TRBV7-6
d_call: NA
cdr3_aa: CASSLAEGLNNEQFF
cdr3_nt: TGTGCCAGCAGCTTGGCCGAGGGGCTAAACAATGAGCAGTTCTTC

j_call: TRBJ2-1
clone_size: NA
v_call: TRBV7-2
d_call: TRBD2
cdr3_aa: CASSQGLAYNEQFF
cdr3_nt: TGTGCCAGCAGCCAGGGACTAGCCTACAATGAGCAGTTCTTC

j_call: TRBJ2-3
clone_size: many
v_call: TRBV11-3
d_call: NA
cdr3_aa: CASSSGLTDTQYF
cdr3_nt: TGTGCCAGCAGCTCAGGACTCACAGATACGCAGTATTTT

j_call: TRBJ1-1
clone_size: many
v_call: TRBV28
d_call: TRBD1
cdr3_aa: CASSLGDRDNTEAFF
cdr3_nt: TGTGCCAGCAGTTTAGGGGACAGGGATAACACTGAAGCTTTCTTT

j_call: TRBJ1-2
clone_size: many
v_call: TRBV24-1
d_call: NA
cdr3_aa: CATSQQGSWGYTF
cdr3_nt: TGTGCCACCAGTCAACAGGGCAGCTGGGGCTACACCTTC

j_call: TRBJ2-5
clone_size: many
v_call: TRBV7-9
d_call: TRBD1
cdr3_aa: CASSLGTGTDETQYF
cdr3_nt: TGTGCCAGCAGCTTGGGGACAGGGACGGATGAGACCCAGTACTTC

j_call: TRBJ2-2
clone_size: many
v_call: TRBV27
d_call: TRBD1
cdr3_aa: CASSPGWGQGRTGELFF
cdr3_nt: TGTGCCAGCAGTCCTGGTTGGGGACAGGGTAGGACCGGGGAGCTGTTTTTT

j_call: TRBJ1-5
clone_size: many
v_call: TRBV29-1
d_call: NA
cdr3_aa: CSAADSNQPQHF
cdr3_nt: TGCAGCGCCGCAGATAGCAATCAGCCCCAGCATTTT

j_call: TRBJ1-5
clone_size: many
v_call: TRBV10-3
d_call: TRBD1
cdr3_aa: CASKPGQENQPQHF
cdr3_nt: TGTGCCAGCAAGCCGGGACAGGAGAATCAGCCCCAGCATTTT

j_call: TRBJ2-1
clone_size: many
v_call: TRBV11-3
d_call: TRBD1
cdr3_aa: CASSPGVAGTGTYNEQFF
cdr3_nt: TGTGCCAGCAGCCCGGGGGTCGCGGGGACAGGGACCTACAATGAGCAGTTCTTC

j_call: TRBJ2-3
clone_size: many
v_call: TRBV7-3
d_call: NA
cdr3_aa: CASSLTHWAYVKGNTQYF
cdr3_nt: TGTGCCAGCAGCTTAACGCACTGGGCGTATGTTAAAGGGAATACGCAGTATTTT

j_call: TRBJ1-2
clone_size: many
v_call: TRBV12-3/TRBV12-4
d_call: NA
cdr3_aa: CASSLGTELYGYTF
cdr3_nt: TGTGCCAGCAGTTTAGGGACAGAGCTGTATGGCTACACCTTC

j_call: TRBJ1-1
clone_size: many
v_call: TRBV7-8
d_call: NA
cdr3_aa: CASSFGGLTNTEAFF
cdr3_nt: TGTGCCAGCAGCTTTGGGGGGCTAACGAACACTGAAGCTTTCTTT

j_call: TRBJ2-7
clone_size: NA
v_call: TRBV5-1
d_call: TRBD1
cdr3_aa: CASRQGTSSYEQYF
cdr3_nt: TGCGCCAGCAGACAGGGGACGAGCTCCTACGAGCAGTACTTC

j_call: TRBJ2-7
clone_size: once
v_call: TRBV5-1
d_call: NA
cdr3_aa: CASSPGGSSYEQYF
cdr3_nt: TGCGCCAGCAGCCCCGGCGGCAGTTCCTACGAGCAGTACTTC

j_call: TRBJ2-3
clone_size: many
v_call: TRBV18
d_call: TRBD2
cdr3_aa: CASSPIRASGSTDTQYF
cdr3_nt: TGTGCCAGCTCCCCTATCCGGGCTAGCGGGAGCACAGATACGCAGTATTTT

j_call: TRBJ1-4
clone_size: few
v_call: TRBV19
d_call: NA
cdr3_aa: CASSIPAAANEKLFF
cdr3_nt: TGTGCCAGTAGTATACCGGCAGCCGCTAATGAAAAACTGTTTTTT

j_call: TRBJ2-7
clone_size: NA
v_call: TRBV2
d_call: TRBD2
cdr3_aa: CASIGTSGGSAWEQYF
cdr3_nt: TGTGCCAGCATTGGGACTAGCGGGGGGTCCGCGTGGGAGCAGTACTTC

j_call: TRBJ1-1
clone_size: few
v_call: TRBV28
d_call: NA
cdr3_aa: CASSRDGNTEAFF
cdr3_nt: TGTGCCAGCAGCAGGGACGGTAACACTGAAGCTTTCTTT

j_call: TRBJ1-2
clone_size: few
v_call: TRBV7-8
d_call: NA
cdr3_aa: CASSLAQDGYTF
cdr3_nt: TGTGCCAGCAGCTTAGCCCAGGATGGCTACACCTTC

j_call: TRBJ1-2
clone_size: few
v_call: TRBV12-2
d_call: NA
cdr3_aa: CASRLEPPGAF
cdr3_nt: TGTGCAAGTCGCTTAGAGCCCCCTGGCGCCTTC

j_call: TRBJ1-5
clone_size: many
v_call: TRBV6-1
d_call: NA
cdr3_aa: CASRPSDQPQHF
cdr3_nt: TGTGCCAGCAGACCCTCAGATCAGCCCCAGCATTTT

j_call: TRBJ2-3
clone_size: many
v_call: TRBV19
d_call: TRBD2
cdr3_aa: CASSPLAGGAADTQYF
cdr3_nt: TGTGCCAGTAGTCCCCTAGCGGGAGGTGCCGCAGATACGCAGTATTTT

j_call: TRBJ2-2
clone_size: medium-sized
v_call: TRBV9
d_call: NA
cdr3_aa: CASSVVADANTGELFF
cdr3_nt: TGTGCCAGCAGCGTAGTTGCGGATGCGAACACCGGGGAGCTGTTTTTT

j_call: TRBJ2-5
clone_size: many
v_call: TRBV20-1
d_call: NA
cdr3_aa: CSARDPIQADQETQYF
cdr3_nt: TGCAGTGCTAGAGATCCCATTCAGGCAGACCAAGAGACCCAGTACTTC

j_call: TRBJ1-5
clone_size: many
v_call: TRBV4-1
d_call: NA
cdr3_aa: CASSQEGRPNQPQHF
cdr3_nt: TGCGCCAGCAGCCAAGAGGGACGCCCTAATCAGCCCCAGCATTTT

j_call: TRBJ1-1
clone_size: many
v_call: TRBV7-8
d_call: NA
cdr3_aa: CASSALTSDGGEAFF
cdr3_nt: TGTGCCAGCAGCGCACTAACCAGTGATGGGGGGGAAGCTTTCTTT

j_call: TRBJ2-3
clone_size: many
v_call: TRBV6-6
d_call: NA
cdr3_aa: CASSYSPEASTDTQYF
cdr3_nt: TGTGCCAGCAGTTACTCGCCGGAAGCTAGCACAGATACGCAGTATTTT

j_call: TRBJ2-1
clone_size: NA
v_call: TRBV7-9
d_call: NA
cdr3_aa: CASSPTGRIYNEQFF
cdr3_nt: TGTGCCAGCAGCCCAACAGGGCGAATTTACAATGAGCAGTTCTTC

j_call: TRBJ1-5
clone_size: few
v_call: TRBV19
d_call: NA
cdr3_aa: CASSYEDRGYQPQHF
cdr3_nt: TGTGCCAGTAGTTATGAGGACCGAGGGTATCAGCCCCAGCATTTT